This T cell receptor (beta chain) is drawn from a study of blood T cells in healthy people across ages. This CDR3 region has 10 residues. Germline CDR1 DFQATT, CDR2 SNEGSKA (reference sequence). V was shortened by 7 bases and J by 4 bases, with 6 bases between the two germline ends. Sample-barcoded 5' priming and a J-beta primer mix drove a second PCR of 7 to 11 cycles. TCRdb itself ran the 5' RACE reads through MiXCR, one entry per CDR3 protein. The table records fewer than 750,000 distinct CDR3 sequences, under 65% of them present only once. The V and J genes are TRBV20-1 and TRBJ2-3; D uncertain. The receptor was isolated from a woman of 80 years or more in good health. Source material: blood. CDR3 region: CSGVADTQYF. The CDR3 DNA sequence: TGCAGTGGTGTCGCAGATACGCAGTATTTT.